This T cell receptor beta chain appears in the sequencing data of a study of blood T cell dynamics during melanoma immunotherapy. Study-wide results and limits: The study could not tell melanoma-specific clones from general immune activation. Unlike progressors, later disease-control patients had W3 repertoires gaining clonality or diversity.

Profiled with immunoSEQ multiplex PCR; TCRdb holds only in-frame clones, not every one. The data contain about 15,000 clones, more than 75% of them singletons. Time point: pre-treatment baseline. Germline-derived CDR1 and CDR2 are WSHSY and SAAADI. The CDR3 has 15 residues. J was trimmed by 5 bases and V by 1 base; bases with no gene match: 7. Note on this clone: Its antigen remains unidentified.

This sequence joins TRBV10-2 and TRBJ1-1; TRBD1 agrees at 7 bases. Specimen: blood, collected from a patient treated with checkpoint blockade. This clonotype originated in a human donor with melanoma. The DNA for the CDR3 is TGCGCCAGCAGTGAGTGGGGAGGGGGCGGGACTGAAGCTTTCTTT. This codes for CASSEWGGGGTEAFF.